What follows are 20 T cell receptor beta chains derived from one specimen sequenced in a study of T cells in localized non-small cell lung cancer (TCRdb year 2020). Library construction relied on the immunoSEQ multiplex PCR assay. Entries here come from immuneACCESS through TCRdb and include only in-frame sequences with V and J called. Some clones fail to appear in such tables; in the studies checked, an unresolved V gene covers under half of the shortfall, and the cause of the remainder is unknown. This sample is represented by tens of thousands of clones; roughly 87% of them were singletons. The ten largest clones add up to about 18% of the sample. This specimen consisted of peripheral blood, obtained before any cancer treatment. Every receptor here comes from a male donor older than 55 with stage III squamous cell lung carcinoma.

The chain is built from TRBV5-1 and TRBJ1-1; 7 nucleotides agree with TRBD1. V lost 4 bases to trimming and J lost 2 bases; unmatched junction nucleotides: 5. Germline V gene sequence: CDR1 SGHRS, CDR2 YFSETQ. This CDR3 has 14 amino acids. CDR3 nucleotides: TGCGCCAGCAGCGCAGGGACAGCCAACACTGAAGCTTTCTTT. Its translation is CASSAGTANTEAFF. Supplemented by reference TRBV5-1 and TRBJ1-1, the full variable domain reads KAGVTQTPRYLIKTRGQQVTLSCSPISGHRSVSWYQQTPGQGLQFLFEYFSETQRNKGNFPGRFSGRQFSNSRSEMNVSTLELGDSALYLCASSAGTANTEAFFGQGTRLTVV.

V usage is TRBV7-8 and J usage is TRBJ2-2, with 10 bases matching TRBD2. Germline V gene sequence: CDR1 SGHVS, CDR2 FQNEAQ. The V gene end was trimmed by 4 bases and the J gene end by 9 bases; junction bases not matched to a gene: 11. CDR3 length: 16 residues. This chain's CDR3 is CASSSPSGGADRELFF. CDR3 sequence (DNA): TGTGCCAGCAGCTCCCCCAGCGGGGGGGCCGATCGGGAGCTGTTTTTT.

This clone showed up just once. J is TRBJ1-1 and V is TRBV5-1; 8 positions match TRBD1. Germline V lookup: CDR1 SGHRS, CDR2 YFSETQ. With V trimmed by 4 bases and J by 1 base, 6 bases remained unmatched. The CDR3 runs 15 residues. CDR3 nucleotides: TGCGCCAGCAGCATCCGACAGGGGCGGAACACTGAAGCTTTCTTT. This translates into CASSIRQGRNTEAFF.

A single count supports this clone. V is TRBV7-2 and J is TRBJ1-1, with 7 bases matching TRBD1. Unmatched junction bases numbered 9, after V lost 1 base and J lost 4 bases. The CDR3 has 16 amino acids. CDR1 and CDR2 (germline): SGHTA, FQGNSA. The CDR3 protein is CASSLGTGPVSTEAFF. CDR3 nucleotides: TGTGCCAGCAGCTTAGGGACAGGCCCTGTGAGCACTGAAGCTTTCTTT.

The chain uses TRBV6-1 and TRBJ1-5; D unclear. The V end was cut by 7 bases, the J end by 5 bases, with 12 bases between. Germline V CDR1 and CDR2: MNHNS, SASEGT. The CDR3 consists of 13 residues. The CDR3 nucleotides are TGTGCCAGCAAACCTAGTGTTGATCAGCCCCAGCATTTT. Residues: CASKPSVDQPQHF.

In DNA form, the CDR3 reads TGTGCCAGCAGCCAAGTAGGCAGGCGAGAAAATCAGCCCCAGCATTTT. This sequence encodes CASSQVGRRENQPQHF. The rearrangement joins TRBV4-2 to TRBJ1-5; no firm D call. CDR3 length: 16 amino acids. Between the trimmed V and J ends, which lost 1 base and 4 bases, there was a span of 14 bases. Germline V lookup: CDR1 LGHNA, CDR2 YNFKEQ.

The chain recombines TRBV7-2 with TRBJ2-1; D uncertain. CDR1 and CDR2 (germline): SGHTA, FQGNSA. Trimming shortened V by 1 base and J by 0 bases, and 10 bases separated the two germline ends. This CDR3 has 16 residues. The CDR3 spells CASSLVSVSSYNEQFF. CDR3 coding DNA: TGTGCCAGCAGCTTAGTCTCGGTTAGCTCCTACAATGAGCAGTTCTTC.

This chain links TRBV7-9 with TRBJ2-7; the D is unclear. Trimming took off 2 bases at V and 6 bases at J, with 8 bases between the two ends. The CDR3 consists of 12 residues. Germline-derived CDR1 and CDR2 are SEHNR and FQNEAQ (reference sequence). For the CDR3, the DNA is TGTGCCAGCAGCTTAATAGGCTCCGAGCAGTACTTC. Protein product: CASSLIGSEQYF.

The CDR3 DNA sequence: TGTGCCAGCAGTAAGAACAGGGGAGGGGACACTGAAGCTTTCTTT. The encoded protein is CASSKNRGGDTEAFF. V and J are TRBV27 and TRBJ1-1, with 7 bases that match TRBD1. This CDR3 spans 15 amino acids. Per germline, CDR1 MNHEY and CDR2 SMNVEV (reference sequence). V trimming: 5 bases; J trimming: 3 bases; junction bases outside the gene matches: 9.

This clone was observed a single time. The V gene is TRBV19, the J gene TRBJ1-1; no reliable D call. The germline CDR1 and CDR2 sequences are LNHDA and SQIVND (reference sequence). The CDR3 covers 13 residues. The V end lost 5 bases, the J end lost 3 bases, and 10 bases lay between the germline ends. Here the CDR3 DNA reads TGTGCCAGTAGTGCGGTTAGAGACACTGAAGCTTTCTTT. Amino acid sequence: CASSAVRDTEAFF.

CDR3 DNA sequence: TGCGCCAGCAGCTTGGCCGGACAGGTGAACACTGAAGCTTTCTTT. It encodes CASSLAGQVNTEAFF. The chain employs TRBV5-1 and TRBJ1-1; 7 bases map to TRBD1. Germline CDR1 reads SGHRS; CDR2 reads YFSETQ. CDR3 length equals 15 residues. Trimming removed 0 bases from V and 0 bases from J; junction bases left unmatched: 2.

The rearrangement joins TRBV11-2 to TRBJ2-5, with D possibly being TRBD1 (5 bases). V was shortened by 0 bases and J by 1 base, with 9 bases between the two germline ends. The CDR3 has 15 residues. Germline loops: CDR1 SGHAT, CDR2 FQNNGV. Here the CDR3 reads CASSLEFRGQETQYF. The CDR3 DNA reads as TGTGCCAGCAGCTTAGAGTTTAGGGGCCAAGAGACCCAGTACTTC.

V is TRBV10-2 and J is TRBJ1-2, with 9 nucleotides matching TRBD1. Trimming cost V 6 bases and J 7 bases; bases outside gene matches: 6. Germline V gene sequence: CDR1 WSHSY, CDR2 SAAADI. This CDR3 is 13 amino acids long. The CDR3 coding sequence is TGCGCCAGCAGCTCCGTACAGGGGGCTGGCTACACCTTC. This gives the protein CASSSVQGAGYTF.

This chain connects TRBV10-2 to TRBJ2-3; D is uncertain. With 0 bases removed from V and 7 bases from J, the gap between germline ends came to 8 bases. The CDR3 length is 13 residues. Germline V gene sequence: CDR1 WSHSY, CDR2 SAAADI. This CDR3 is CASSESQHHTQYF. The CDR3 coding sequence is TGCGCCAGCAGTGAGTCGCAGCATCATACGCAGTATTTT.

This clone showed up just once. The V gene is TRBV2, the J gene TRBJ2-1; a weak D match, TRBD2 (5 bases). The CDR3 sequence is 16 residues long. Germline V CDR1 and CDR2: SNHLY, FYNNEI. V gave up 4 bases and J gave up 0 bases, with 13 bases separating them. The CDR3 is CASSGGLGSSYNEQFF. The CDR3 DNA sequence: TGTGCCAGCAGTGGTGGACTTGGGAGCTCCTACAATGAGCAGTTCTTC.

The chain has TRBV27 and TRBJ1-5, with D perhaps TRBD1 (6 bases). The germline gives CDR1 MNHEY, CDR2 SMNVEV (reference sequence). V lost 0 bases to trimming and J lost 7 bases, with 13 bases between them. CDR3 length: 15 residues. Here the CDR3 reads CASSLSAGAEQPQHF. DNA for the CDR3: TGTGCCAGCAGTTTATCGGCAGGGGCCGAGCAGCCCCAGCATTTT.

This chain joins TRBV27 and TRBJ1-1; D not certain. The V end lost 5 bases, the J end lost 0 bases, and 16 bases lay between the germline ends. This CDR3 comprises 16 residues. Germline V gene lookup returns CDR1 MNHEY and CDR2 SMNVEV (reference sequence). The chain's CDR3 is CASSPYSGTMNTEAFF. The CDR3 nucleotides are TGTGCCAGCAGTCCCTACAGCGGTACTATGAACACTGAAGCTTTCTTT.

This rearrangement joins TRBV7-9 to TRBJ2-7, with a tentative D call TRBD1 (6 bases). V was cut by 8 bases and J by 7 bases, with 18 bases left in between. The germline V gene encodes CDR1 SEHNR and CDR2 FQNEAQ (reference sequence). There are 13 residues in the CDR3. The CDR3 DNA reads as TGTGCCAGCGGCTCTGGCAGGGGTTTTGAGCAGTACTTC. This sequence encodes CASGSGRGFEQYF.

The chain joins TRBV4-1 to TRBJ2-1, with D possibly TRBD1 on 7 matching bases. Trimming shortened V by 5 bases and J by 6 bases, and 20 bases separated the two germline ends. Looked up from germline, CDR1 is MGHRA and CDR2 is YSYEKL. The CDR3 is 16 residues long. CDR3 in amino acids: CASSNQGGTTSNEQFF. Written as DNA, the CDR3 is TGCGCCAGCAGCAATCAGGGGGGAACGACAAGCAATGAGCAGTTCTTC.

This clone was found a few times. The chain links TRBV28 to TRBJ1-1; 8 nucleotides line up with TRBD1. Germline loops: CDR1 MDHEN, CDR2 SYDVKM. Trimming removed 7 bases from V and 0 bases from J; junction bases left unmatched: 4. This CDR3 has 14 residues. This chain's CDR3 is CASTQGAMNTEAFF. Here the CDR3 DNA reads TGTGCCAGCACGCAGGGGGCCATGAACACTGAAGCTTTCTTT.